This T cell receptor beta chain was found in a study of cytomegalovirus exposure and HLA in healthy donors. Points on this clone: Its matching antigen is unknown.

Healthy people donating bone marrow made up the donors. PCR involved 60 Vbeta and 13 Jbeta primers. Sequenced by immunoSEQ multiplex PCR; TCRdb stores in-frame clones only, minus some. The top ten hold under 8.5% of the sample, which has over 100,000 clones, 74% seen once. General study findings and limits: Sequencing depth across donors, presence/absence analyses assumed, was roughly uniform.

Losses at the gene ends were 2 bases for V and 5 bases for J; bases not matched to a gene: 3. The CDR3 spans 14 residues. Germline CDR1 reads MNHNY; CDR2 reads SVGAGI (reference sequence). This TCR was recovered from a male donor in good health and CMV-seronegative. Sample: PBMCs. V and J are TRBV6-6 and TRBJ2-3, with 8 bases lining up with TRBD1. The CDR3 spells CASSYGQGIDTQYF. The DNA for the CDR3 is TGTGCCAGCAGTTACGGACAGGGAATAGATACGCAGTATTTT.